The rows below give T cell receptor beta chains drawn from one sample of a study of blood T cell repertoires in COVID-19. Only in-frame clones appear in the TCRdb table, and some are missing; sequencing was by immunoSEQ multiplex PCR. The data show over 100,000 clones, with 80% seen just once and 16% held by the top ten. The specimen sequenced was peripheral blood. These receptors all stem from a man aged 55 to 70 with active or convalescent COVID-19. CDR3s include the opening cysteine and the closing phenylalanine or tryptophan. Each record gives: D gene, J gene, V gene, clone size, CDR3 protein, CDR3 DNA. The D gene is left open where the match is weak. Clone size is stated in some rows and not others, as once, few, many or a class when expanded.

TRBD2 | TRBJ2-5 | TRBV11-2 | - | CASGILQTSSETQYF | TGTGCCAGCGGAATCCTCCAGACTAGCTCAGAGACCCAGTACTTC
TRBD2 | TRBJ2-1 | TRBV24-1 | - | CATSDSGTSGRALNEQFF | TGTGCCACCAGTGACTCGGGGACTAGCGGGAGGGCTCTCAATGAGCAGTTCTTC
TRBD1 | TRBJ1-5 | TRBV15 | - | CATRGTANQPQHF | TGTGCCACCCGCGGGACAGCTAATCAGCCCCAGCATTTT
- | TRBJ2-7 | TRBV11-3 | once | CASSLEGSMTEQYF | TGTGCCAGCAGCTTGGAGGGTTCCATGACCGAGCAGTACTTC
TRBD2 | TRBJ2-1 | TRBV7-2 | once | CASSGVAGVREQFF | TGTGCCAGCTCCGGGGTAGCGGGAGTGCGTGAGCAGTTCTTC
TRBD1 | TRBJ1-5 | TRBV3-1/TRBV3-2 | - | CASTPTGQGGSYLSNQPQHF | TGTGCCAGTACACCAACTGGACAGGGGGGATCTTACCTTAGCAATCAGCCCCAGCATTTT
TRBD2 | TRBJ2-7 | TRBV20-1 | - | CSVSLGTSSYEQYF | TGCAGTGTTAGTTTAGGGACTAGTTCCTACGAGCAGTACTTC
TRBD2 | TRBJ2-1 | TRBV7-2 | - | CASSLVSAGGNEQFF | TGTGCCAGCAGCTTAGTATCAGCGGGAGGGAATGAGCAGTTCTTC
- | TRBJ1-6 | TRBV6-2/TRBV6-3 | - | CASSDRGARSPPLHF | TGTGCCAGCAGTGACCGGGGGGCCCGATCCCCACCCCTCCACTTT
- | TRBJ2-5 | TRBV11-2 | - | CASSYRGQETQYF | TGTGCCAGCAGCTACCGGGGGCAAGAGACCCAGTACTTC
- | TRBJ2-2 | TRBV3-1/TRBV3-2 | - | CASSQEEVLTGELFF | TGTGCCAGCAGCCAAGAAGAGGTCCTCACCGGGGAGCTGTTTTTT
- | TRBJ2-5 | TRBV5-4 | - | CASSSVAAQETQYF | TGTGCCAGCAGCTCGGTTGCCGCCCAAGAGACCCAGTACTTC
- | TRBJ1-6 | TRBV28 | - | CASRDRVNNSPLHF | TGTGCCAGCAGGGACAGAGTAAATAATTCACCCCTCCACTTT
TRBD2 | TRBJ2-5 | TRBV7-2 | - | CASSLGGLASYQETQYF | TGTGCCAGCAGCTTGGGGGGACTAGCCTCGTACCAAGAGACCCAGTACTTC
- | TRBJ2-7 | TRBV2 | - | CASSEVGSGFEQYF | TGTGCCAGCAGTGAAGTAGGGTCAGGGTTCGAGCAGTACTTC
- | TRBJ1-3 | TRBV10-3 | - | CAISPGSNSGNTIYF | TGTGCCATCAGTCCCGGGTCCAACTCTGGAAACACCATATATTTT
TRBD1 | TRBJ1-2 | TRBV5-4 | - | CASSFDRDSGYTF | TGTGCCAGCAGCTTCGACAGGGATAGTGGCTACACCTTC
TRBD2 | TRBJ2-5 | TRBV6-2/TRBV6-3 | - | CASSRGLVGGQETQYF | TGTGCCAGCAGTCGAGGACTAGTCGGGGGCCAAGAGACCCAGTACTTC
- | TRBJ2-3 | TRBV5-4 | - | CASSFGVRTDTQYF | TGTGCCAGCAGCTTCGGAGTCCGCACAGATACGCAGTATTTT
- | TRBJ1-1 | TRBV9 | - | CASSVEPGLNTEAFF | TGTGCCAGCAGCGTAGAGCCAGGGTTGAACACTGAAGCTTTCTTT
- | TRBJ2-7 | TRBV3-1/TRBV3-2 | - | CASSLSAGEQYF | TGTGCCAGCAGCCTCTCTGCGGGCGAGCAGTACTTC
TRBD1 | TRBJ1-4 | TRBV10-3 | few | CAISKDRTNEKLFF | TGTGCCATCAGCAAGGACAGGACGAATGAAAAACTGTTTTTT
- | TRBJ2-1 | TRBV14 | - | CASSQDTGYEQFF | TGTGCCAGCAGCCAAGATACAGGGTATGAGCAGTTCTTC
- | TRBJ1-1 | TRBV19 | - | CASSKTGLGEAFF | TGTGCCAGTAGTAAAACAGGCTTGGGTGAAGCTTTCTTT
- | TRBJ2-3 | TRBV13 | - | CASSSTGGSTDTQYF | TGTGCCAGCAGCTCGACAGGAGGTAGCACAGATACGCAGTATTTT
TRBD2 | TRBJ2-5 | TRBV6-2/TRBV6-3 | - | CASSSTSAETQYF | TGTGCCAGCAGTTCGACTAGCGCGGAGACCCAGTACTTC
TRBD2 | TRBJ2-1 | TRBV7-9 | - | CASSLPPSGRVSSYNEQFF | TGTGCCAGCAGCCTACCGCCTAGCGGGAGGGTCAGCTCCTACAATGAGCAGTTCTTC
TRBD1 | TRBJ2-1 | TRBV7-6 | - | CASSLRQGSADNEQFF | TGTGCCAGCAGCCTTAGACAGGGATCAGCTGACAATGAGCAGTTCTTC
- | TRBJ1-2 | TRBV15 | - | CATSRGQDYYGYTF | TGTGCCACCAGCAGAGGACAGGACTACTATGGCTACACCTTC
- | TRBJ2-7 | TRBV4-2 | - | CASSRASGQPSYEQYF | TGTGCCAGCAGCCGGGCCAGTGGGCAACCATCCTACGAGCAGTACTTC
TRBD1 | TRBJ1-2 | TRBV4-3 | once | CASSQRTGGYGYTF | TGCGCCAGCAGCCAAAGGACAGGGGGCTATGGCTACACCTTC
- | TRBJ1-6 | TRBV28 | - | CASTLRTVSSYNSPLHF | TGTGCCAGCACCCTAAGGACAGTAAGCTCCTATAATTCACCCCTCCACTTT
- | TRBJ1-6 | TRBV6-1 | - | CASSGQAGNSPLHF | TGTGCCAGCAGTGGACAGGCAGGGAATTCACCCCTCCACTTT
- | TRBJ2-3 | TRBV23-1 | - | CASSLATSTDTQYF | TGCGCCAGCAGTCTAGCGACTAGCACAGATACGCAGTATTTT
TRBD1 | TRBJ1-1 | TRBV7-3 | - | CASSSGAGGRANTEAFF | TGTGCCAGCAGCTCCGGGGCAGGGGGCCGGGCGAACACTGAAGCTTTCTTT
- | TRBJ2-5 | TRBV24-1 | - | CATSGGLAYQETQYF | TGTGCCACCAGTGGCGGTCTAGCGTACCAAGAGACCCAGTACTTC
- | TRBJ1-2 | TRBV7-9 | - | CATETGIYGYTF | TGTGCCACCGAAACAGGGATCTATGGCTACACCTTC
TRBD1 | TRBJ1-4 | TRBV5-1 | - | CASSLQGAVGEKLFF | TGCGCCAGCAGCTTACAGGGGGCTGTTGGTGAAAAACTGTTTTTT
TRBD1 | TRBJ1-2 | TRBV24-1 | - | CATSEPQGADYGYTF | TGTGCCACCAGTGAGCCACAGGGGGCGGACTATGGCTACACCTTC
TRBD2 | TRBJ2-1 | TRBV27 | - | CASSLQGLAGGEQFF | TGTGCCAGCAGTTTACAAGGACTAGCGGGAGGGGAGCAGTTCTTC
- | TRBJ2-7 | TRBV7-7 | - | CASSPTTTRSYEQYF | TGTGCCAGCAGTCCAACTACCACCCGCTCCTACGAGCAGTACTTC
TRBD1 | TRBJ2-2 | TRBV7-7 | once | CASSPRGSGELFF | TGTGCCAGCAGCCCCAGGGGGTCCGGGGAGCTGTTTTTT
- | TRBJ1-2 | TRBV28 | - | CASFNRAGYTF | TGTGCCAGTTTCAACAGGGCTGGCTACACCTTC
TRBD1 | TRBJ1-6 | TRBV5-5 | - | CASSPRQGHLQSPLHF | TGTGCCAGCAGCCCTCGACAGGGGCATTTGCAATCACCCCTCCACTTT
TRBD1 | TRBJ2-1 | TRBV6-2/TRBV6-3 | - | CASSPQGTAYNEQFF | TGTGCCAGCAGTCCCCAGGGGACAGCCTACAATGAGCAGTTCTTC
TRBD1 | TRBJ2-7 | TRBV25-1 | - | CASRRTGGSYEQYF | TGTGCCAGCAGAAGGACAGGGGGCTCCTACGAGCAGTACTTC
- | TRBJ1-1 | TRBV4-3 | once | CASSQDPTGNTEAFF | TGCGCCAGCAGCCAAGACCCGACAGGGAACACTGAAGCTTTCTTT
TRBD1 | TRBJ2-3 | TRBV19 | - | CASSPNRGDTQYF | TGTGCCAGTAGTCCCAACAGGGGAGATACGCAGTATTTT
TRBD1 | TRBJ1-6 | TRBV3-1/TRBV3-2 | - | CASSQEWGQPYIALHF | TGTGCCAGCAGCCAAGAATGGGGACAGCCTTATATAGCCCTCCACTTT
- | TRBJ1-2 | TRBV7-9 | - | CASRSRGGAKGYTF | TGTGCCAGCAGGTCCCGTGGGGGCGCGAAAGGCTACACCTTC
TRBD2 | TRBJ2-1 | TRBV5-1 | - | CASSLGSGNNEQFF | TGCGCCAGCAGCTTAGGTAGCGGGAACAATGAGCAGTTCTTC
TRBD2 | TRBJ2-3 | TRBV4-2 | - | CASSQVVSGTDTQYF | TGTGCCAGCAGCCAAGTCGTTAGCGGGACAGATACGCAGTATTTT
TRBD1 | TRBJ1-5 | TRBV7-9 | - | CASSFKDRESNQPQHF | TGTGCCAGCAGCTTTAAGGACAGGGAAAGCAATCAGCCCCAGCATTTT
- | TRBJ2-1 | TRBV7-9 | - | CASSLPLVGRAEQFF | TGTGCCAGCAGCTTACCCCTGGTTGGGCGGGCGGAGCAGTTCTTC
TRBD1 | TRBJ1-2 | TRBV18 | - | CASSPGTGGDGYTF | TGTGCCAGCTCACCCGGGACAGGGGGCGATGGCTACACCTTC
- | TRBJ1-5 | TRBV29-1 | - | CSALGAGAGSNQPQHF | TGCAGCGCCCTGGGGGCGGGGGCTGGAAGCAATCAGCCCCAGCATTTT
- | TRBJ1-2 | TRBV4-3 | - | CASSQDRGLYGYTF | TGCGCCAGCAGCCAAGATCGCGGGCTCTATGGCTACACCTTC
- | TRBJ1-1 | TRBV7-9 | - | CASSLAWNTEAFF | TGTGCCAGCAGCTTAGCCTGGAACACTGAAGCTTTCTTT
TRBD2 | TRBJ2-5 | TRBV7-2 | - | CASRIRGLAGLNF | TGTGCCAGCAGAATCAGGGGACTAGCGGGATTAAACTTC